The T cell receptor (beta chain) under discussion was sequenced for a study of blood T cell repertoires in COVID-19. The V gene's germline CDR1 is DFQATT and CDR2 SNEGSKA (reference sequence). The CDR3 is made up of 14 amino acids. V lost 3 bases and J lost 2, with 14 bases in between. Per the original data handling: Scientists estimated how many nucleated cells there were by amplifying reference gene primers. Sequencing was performed with immunoSEQ multiplex PCR; in TCRdb, only in-frame clones are kept and a portion is missing. Clone size and the V and J calls come from that table; the DNA yielded D and trimming. Among 60,000 or so clones, 65% to 85% were seen once, and the ten largest hold approximately 50%. Clinical histories supplied by participants themselves formed the basis of cohort assignment. People in the exposed group encountered a COVID-19 case within 2 weeks before entering the study.

This TCR was sampled from a woman aged 60 to 75 who had been exposed to COVID-19. This chain joins TRBV20-1 and TRBJ2-7; D perhaps matches TRBD1 (6 bases). Sequencing used PBMCs or T cells enriched from blood (not recorded which). CDR3 in amino acids: CSASLVGGTYEQYF. DNA for the CDR3: TGCAGTGCTAGTTTGGTAGGGGGTACCTACGAGCAGTACTTC.